This passage covers 6 T cell receptor beta chains from one sample sequenced in a study of CD8 T cells in ankylosing spondylitis. One entry per CDR3 protein results from TCRdb running MiXCR on the 5' RACE reads. Here the sample spans about 140,000 distinct CDR3 sequences, roughly 8% being singletons. Material: synovial fluid, either unsorted or a sorted T cell fraction (not recorded which). The receptors come from a male donor with ankylosing spondylitis.

This clonotype showed up many times. The V and J genes are TRBV29-1 and TRBJ2-7; D possibly corresponds to TRBD1 (6 bases). CDR3 size: 16 residues. The V gene's germline CDR1 is SQVTM and CDR2 ANQGSEA. The V and J ends lost 1 base and 1 base respectively, with 17 bases between them. CDR3 amino acids: CSVEVGKSGDSYEQYF. The DNA for the CDR3 is TGCAGCGTTGAAGTAGGTAAATCAGGGGATTCCTACGAGCAGTACTTC.

This clonotype was seen repeatedly, ten times or more. The chain recombines TRBV10-3 with TRBJ2-7; the D gene could be TRBD1 or TRBD2 (5 bases each). Trimming took 6 bases from V and 1 from J, leaving 10 bases between them. Germline CDR1 is ENHRY and CDR2 is SYGVKD. The CDR3 runs 13 residues. Here the CDR3 reads CAIRGTDSYEQYF. CDR3 sequence (DNA): TGTGCCATCAGGGGGACGGATTCCTACGAGCAGTACTTC.

This sequence joins TRBV20-1 and TRBJ1-5; 8 nucleotides line up with TRBD1. This CDR3 has 12 amino acids. In germline, CDR1 is DFQATT, CDR2 SNEGSKA (reference sequence). The ends lost 8 bases at V and 7 bases at J; junction bases unmatched: 7. CDR3 region: CSFGQGNQPQHF. The DNA of the CDR3 is TGCAGTTTCGGACAGGGTAACCAGCCCCAGCATTTT.

This clonotype was detected ten times or more. The rearrangement uses TRBV5-1 and TRBJ2-5; D is possibly TRBD2 (6 bases). Germline lookup yields CDR1 SGHRS and CDR2 YFSETQ. The CDR3 totals 16 residues. V lost 4 bases and J lost 2, with 18 bases in between. CDR3 region: CASSPGGTEEQETQYF. In nucleotides, the CDR3 is TGCGCCAGCAGCCCTGGCGGGACCGAGGAGCAAGAGACCCAGTACTTC.

The sample holds many counts of this clonotype. The chain is built from TRBV29-1 and TRBJ1-1, with D perhaps TRBD1 (5 bases). The V end was cut by 6 bases, the J end by 8 bases, with 19 bases between. Germline loops: CDR1 SQVTM, CDR2 ANQGSEA. CDR3 length equals 13 residues. CDR3 nucleotide sequence: TGCAGCGTAAGACAGTTATCGGGAAAGGAAGCTTTCTTT. Protein product: CSVRQLSGKEAFF.

This clonotype was observed a handful of times. The chain carries TRBV2 and TRBJ1-2; D gene uncertain. V was shortened by 1 base and J by 7 bases, with 10 bases between the two germline ends. The CDR3 is 13 amino acids. Germline CDR1 and CDR2: SNHLY and FYNNEI. This chain's CDR3 is CASSEEVTSGYTF. The CDR3 bases are TGTGCCAGCAGTGAAGAAGTGACATCTGGCTACACCTTC. Based on the CDR3 plus reference TRBV2 and TRBJ1-2, the full variable domain is EPEVTQTPSHQVTQMGQEVILRCVPISNHLYFYWYRQILGQKVEFLVSFYNNEISEKSEIFDDQFSVERPDGSNFTLKIRSTKLEDSAMYFCASSEEVTSGYTFGSGTRLTVV.